These T cell receptor beta chains were read from a single sample in a study of cytomegalovirus exposure and HLA in healthy donors. Only in-frame clones appear in the TCRdb table, and some are missing; sequencing was by immunoSEQ multiplex PCR. The table records approximately 200,000 clones, 60% to 85% of them present only once. The sequenced material came from PBMCs. All receptors derive from a man between 35 and 55 years old in good health and CMV-seronegative. Both conserved end residues are trimmed from each CDR3.

CDR3 protein	V gene	J gene
SARTGEQY	TRBV20-1	TRBJ2-7
SSSLGPTSGQETQY	TRBV7-9	TRBJ2-5
ASQPLASLNEQF	TRBV2	TRBJ2-1
ASSRGGRHHEAF	TRBV5-6	TRBJ1-1
ASSAGGGAGTQETQY	TRBV9	TRBJ2-5
ASSPEKDTDYEQY	TRBV13	TRBJ2-7
ASSPTGDSGNTIY	TRBV5-1	TRBJ1-3
ASSRGTDTEAF	TRBV7-2	TRBJ1-1
ASTWEAGTQY	TRBV7-2	TRBJ2-3
ASSPTGSRTEAF	TRBV6-1	TRBJ1-1
ASSLGGQGGLF	TRBV7-6	TRBJ1-4
ASSQKADTWRGEQY	TRBV5-6	TRBJ2-7
ASKEVNTEAF	TRBV2	TRBJ1-1
SVEGAGGGTGELF	TRBV29-1	TRBJ2-2
ASSYRTVQETQY	TRBV6-6	TRBJ2-5
ASSFGGKGQPQH	TRBV27	TRBJ1-5
SAGDMGGYT	TRBV20-1	TRBJ1-2
ASSLGPGQEAYGYT	TRBV5-4	TRBJ1-2
AWSSKGLGLETQY	TRBV30	TRBJ2-5
ASSEVWTSNSNQPQH	TRBV10-1	TRBJ1-5
ASSPRRGIYEQY	TRBV5-6	TRBJ2-7
ASSPNPGGSSYNEQF	TRBV18	TRBJ2-1
SGTGVDTEAF	TRBV29-1	TRBJ1-1